The 22 T cell receptor beta chains below all came from one sample that was sequenced in a study of OX40 agonist ivuxolimab in advanced cancers. The data were produced by immunoSEQ multiplex PCR, yet TCRdb's version contains in-frame clones alone and is incomplete. In the table there are around 74,000 clones, 65% to 90% of which are singletons. The sample was CD4+ or CD8+ T cells sorted from blood, taken in a trial of the OX40 agonist ivuxolimab. These receptors originate from an adult with an advanced solid tumor such as melanoma, head and neck, liver or kidney cancer.

The rearrangement joins TRBV5-1 to TRBJ2-1; 8 bases are a match to TRBD1. Germline assignment: CDR1 SGHRS and CDR2 YFSETQ. The ends lost 0 bases at V and 10 bases at J; junction bases unmatched: 9. The CDR3 is made up of 15 amino acids. The CDR3 sequence is CASSLAGQGAGEQFF. Written as DNA, the CDR3 is TGCGCCAGCAGCTTGGCGGGCCAGGGGGCAGGCGAGCAGTTCTTC. Full variable domain (rest looked up from reference TRBV5-1 and TRBJ2-1): KAGVTQTPRYLIKTRGQQVTLSCSPISGHRSVSWYQQTPGQGLQFLFEYFSETQRNKGNFPGRFSGRQFSNSRSEMNVSTLELGDSALYLCASSLAGQGAGEQFFGPGTRLTVL.

This chain joins TRBV2 and TRBJ1-5; no clear D gene. Trimming stripped 7 bases from V and 5 bases from J, with 9 bases between. The CDR3 consists of 12 residues. The germline CDR1 and CDR2 sequences are SNHLY and FYNNEI. The CDR3 sequence: CASNDGYQPQHF. The CDR3 DNA follows: TGTGCCAGCAACGACGGGTATCAGCCCCAGCATTTT.

To note about this clone: The sample has other DNA sequences that encode this CDR3 too. The chain links TRBV7-2 to TRBJ2-3, with D tentatively TRBD1 (5 bases). CDR1 SGHTA and CDR2 FQGNSA come from the germline V gene. Trimming shortened V by 1 base and J by 4 bases, and 6 bases separated the two germline ends. This CDR3 is 13 amino acids long. CDR3 nucleotides: TGTGCCAGCAGCTTAGTAGGGGCAGATACGCAGTATTTT. This codes for CASSLVGADTQYF.

V gene TRBV18 combines with J gene TRBJ1-2, with a tentative D call TRBD1 (6 bases). The CDR3 extends over 14 amino acids. Trimming removed 3 bases at V and 3 bases at J, with 11 bases between. Germline V CDR1 and CDR2: KGHSH, LQKENI. CDR3 protein: CASSPFRTDYGYTF. CDR3 DNA: TGTGCCAGCTCACCCTTCCGGACAGACTATGGCTACACCTTC.

The J gene is TRBJ2-7, the V gene TRBV7-2, with D tentatively TRBD1 or TRBD2 (7 bases each). Germline V CDR1 and CDR2: SGHTA, FQGNSA. This CDR3 has 13 residues. Trimming took off 5 bases at V and 7 bases at J, with 15 bases between the two ends. The CDR3 sequence is CASSRDRDYEQYF. Written as DNA, the CDR3 is TGTGCCAGCAGCCGCGACAGGGACTATGAGCAGTACTTC.

The rearrangement uses TRBV7-2 and TRBJ1-4; D ambiguous. This CDR3 spans 15 amino acids. Germline CDR1 and CDR2: SGHTA and FQGNSA. V lost 3 bases to trimming and J lost 5 bases, with 13 bases between them. CDR3 sequence: CASSFSYSLNEKLFF. Here the CDR3 DNA reads TGTGCCAGCAGCTTCTCATATTCCCTCAATGAAAAACTGTTTTTT.

This clone has only a few counts. V usage is TRBV29-1 and J usage is TRBJ1-2, with D uncertain. This CDR3 is built from 9 residues. CDR1 and CDR2 from the germline V gene are SQVTM and ANQGSEA. The germline V and J ends were trimmed by 1 base and 7 bases, with 1 base remaining between them. The CDR3 nucleotides read TGCAGCGTTGAAGGTGGCTACACCTTC. Encoded protein: CSVEGGYTF.

The rearrangement links TRBV6-6 to TRBJ1-4; D remains ambiguous. The CDR3 totals 15 residues. From germline, CDR1 is MNHNY and CDR2 SVGAGI (reference sequence). Trimming shortened V by 2 bases and J by 8 bases, and 15 bases separated the two germline ends. The CDR3 here is CASSYAQLRAEKLFF. The CDR3 DNA sequence: TGTGCCAGCAGTTACGCGCAGCTACGAGCAGAAAAACTGTTTTTT.

The CDR3 sequence: CASSYATGGPDTQYF. The CDR3 DNA sequence: TGTGCCAGCAGTTACGCGACAGGGGGCCCAGATACGCAGTATTTT. J is TRBJ2-3 and V is TRBV6-6; 10 bases agree with TRBD1. V lost 2 bases and J lost 4; bases outside the gene matches: 3. Germline V gene sequence: CDR1 MNHNY, CDR2 SVGAGI (reference sequence). The CDR3 runs 15 residues.

The CDR3 bases are TGTGCCAGCAGCTCCTGGACAGGGAGTTTGGCAGATACGCAGTATTTT. Translated: CASSSWTGSLADTQYF. This chain uses TRBV7-2 with TRBJ2-3, with 8 positions matching TRBD1. The CDR3 is 16 amino acids. V trimming: 4 bases; J trimming: 4 bases; junction bases outside the gene matches: 10. In germline, CDR1 is SGHTA, CDR2 FQGNSA.

This chain joins TRBV12-5 and TRBJ2-2, with 10 nucleotides matching TRBD1. This CDR3 is 15 amino acids long. Germline V gene data show CDR1 as LGHNT and CDR2 as FRNRAP. J lost 5 bases, V lost 5 bases, and 5 bases had no gene match. The CDR3 sequence: CASGPGQGMTGELFF. The CDR3 DNA reads as TGTGCTAGTGGTCCGGGACAGGGGATGACCGGGGAGCTGTTTTTT.

V gene TRBV5-6 combines with J gene TRBJ2-4, with unresolved D. The CDR3 runs to 14 residues. CDR1 and CDR2 (germline): SGHDT, YYEEEE. Trimming pared 0 bases from V and 2 bases from J, leaving 6 bases between. Written as DNA, the CDR3 is TGTGCCAGCAGCTTGGGGACCACCAAAAACATTCAGTACTTC. This encodes CASSLGTTKNIQYF.

This rearrangement joins TRBV7-6 to TRBJ1-1, with D perhaps matching TRBD1 (5 bases). V gave up 0 bases and J gave up 4 bases, with 12 bases separating them. Germline V gives CDR1 SGHVS, CDR2 FNYEAQ. The CDR3 extends over 15 amino acids. The CDR3 sequence is CASSLASQGLTEAFF. In DNA, the CDR3 is TGTGCCAGCAGCTTAGCAAGCCAGGGCCTCACTGAAGCTTTCTTT.

The V call is TRBV5-1, the J call TRBJ2-1; 7 bases line up with TRBD1. Germline CDR1 is SGHRS and CDR2 is YFSETQ. V shed 6 bases, J shed 7 bases, and the junction held 7 bases outside the gene matches. This CDR3 has 13 amino acids. The CDR3 DNA sequence: TGCGCCAGCACCCATCCGGACAGGAATGAGCAGTTCTTC. As protein: CASTHPDRNEQFF.

The genes are TRBV6-1 and TRBJ2-5; perhaps TRBD2 as D (6 bases). The CDR3 is made up of 14 amino acids. With 5 bases removed from V and 5 bases from J, the gap between germline ends came to 15 bases. Per the germline V gene, CDR1 is MNHNS and CDR2 is SASEGT. For the CDR3, the DNA is TGTGCCAGCAGTTTCCAACTAGCAGAGGAGACCCAGTACTTC. Translation: CASSFQLAEETQYF.

This sequence joins TRBV5-4 and TRBJ2-2; TRBD1 agrees at 7 bases. Germline CDR1 SGHNT, CDR2 YYREEE (reference sequence). Trimming at V came to 4 bases and at J to 2 bases, leaving 8 bases not matched to a gene. This CDR3 contains 16 residues. The CDR3 nucleotides read TGTGCCAGCAGCCAAGGGGGACAGTCTAACACCGGGGAGCTGTTTTTT. Translation gives CASSQGGQSNTGELFF. Together with reference TRBV5-4 and TRBJ2-2, the CDR3 gives the full variable domain: ETGVTQSPTHLIKTRGQQVTLRCSSQSGHNTVSWYQQALGQGPQFIFQYYREEENGRGNFPPRFSGLQFPNYSSELNVNALELDDSALYLCASSQGGQSNTGELFFGEGSRLTVL.

The chain combines TRBV7-8 with TRBJ1-3; D is unclear. Trimming stripped 5 bases from V and 0 bases from J, with 11 bases between. The CDR3 has 15 amino acids. CDR1 and CDR2 (germline): SGHVS, FQNEAQ. CDR3 DNA: TGTGCCAGCAGCCAGGCGGAATACTCTGGAAACACCATATATTTT. Amino acids: CASSQAEYSGNTIYF.

With regard to this clone: The junction departs from germline at one end; a sequencing error may be responsible. The V and J genes are TRBV7-2 and TRBJ2-5; D is ambiguous. CDR1 SGHTA and CDR2 FQGNSA come from the germline V gene. The CDR3 has 15 residues. The CDR3 loop is CASSQVGSTQQTQYF. Written as DNA, the CDR3 is TGTGCCAGCAGCCAAGTTGGGTCTACCCAACAGACCCAGTACTTC.

This clone was seen a single time. The rearrangement links TRBV6-1 to TRBJ1-4; 8 nucleotides line up with TRBD1. This CDR3 region has 14 residues. V was clipped by 6 bases and J by 7 bases; unmatched bases: 7. Germline CDR1 and CDR2: MNHNS and SASEGT. The CDR3 sequence: CASREGQVGEKLFF. The CDR3, as DNA: TGTGCCAGCAGGGAGGGACAGGTCGGTGAAAAACTGTTTTTT.

This clone is a singleton in its sample. The chain recombines TRBV30 with TRBJ2-5; D could derive from TRBD1 or TRBD2 (5 bases each). Germline V gene data show CDR1 as GTSNPN and CDR2 as SVGIG (reference sequence). This CDR3 comprises 13 residues. V lost 0 bases, J lost 5 bases, and 10 bases lay in between. The CDR3 loop reads CAWSVGTRETQYF. For the CDR3, the DNA is TGTGCCTGGAGTGTAGGGACGCGGGAGACCCAGTACTTC.

V gene TRBV7-9 combines with J gene TRBJ2-1; perhaps D is TRBD1 or TRBD2 (5 bases each). The CDR3 is 14 residues long. The germline V gene has CDR1 SEHNR and CDR2 FQNEAQ (reference sequence). Trimming shortened V by 6 bases and J by 4 bases, and 13 bases separated the two germline ends. The DNA of the CDR3 is TGTGCCAGCAGGCTATCTGGGGGATACAATGAGCAGTTCTTC. It translates to CASRLSGGYNEQFF.

Here the CDR3 reads CASTAGTVNEQYF. DNA of the CDR3: TGTGCCAGCACCGCCGGGACAGTCAACGAGCAGTACTTC. This chain joins TRBV6-5 and TRBJ2-7; TRBD1 matches at 7 bases. V was clipped by 7 bases and J by 5 bases; unmatched bases: 8. This CDR3 comprises 13 residues. CDR1 is MNHEY and CDR2 is SVGAGI in the germline V gene.